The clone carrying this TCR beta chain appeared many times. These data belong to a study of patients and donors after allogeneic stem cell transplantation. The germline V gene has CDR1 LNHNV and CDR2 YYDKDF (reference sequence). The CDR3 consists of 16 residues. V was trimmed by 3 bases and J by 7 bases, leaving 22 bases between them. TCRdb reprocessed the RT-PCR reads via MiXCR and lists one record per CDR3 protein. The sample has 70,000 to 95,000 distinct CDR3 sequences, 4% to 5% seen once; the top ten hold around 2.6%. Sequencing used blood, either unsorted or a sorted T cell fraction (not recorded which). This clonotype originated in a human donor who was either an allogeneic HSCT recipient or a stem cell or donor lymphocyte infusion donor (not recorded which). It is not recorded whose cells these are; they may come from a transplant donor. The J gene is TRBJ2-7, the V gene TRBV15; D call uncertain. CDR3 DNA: TGTGCCACCAGCAGGTTGGCGGCCACAACGAATAAAGAGCAGTACTTC. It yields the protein CATSRLAATTNKEQYF.